The source of this T cell receptor beta chain is a study of T cell responses to AZD1222 COVID-19 vaccine. Findings and limits, study-wide: Nearly half of the spike-specific TCRs reportedly recognize variant regions that carry no mutations. Donors in the cohort were predominantly white British and more often female, and clonal diversity was possibly underestimated. Spike-wide coverage was observed for vaccine-associated CD4 TCRs, with dominant responses at 160-218 and 743-854. Two AZD1222 administrations were followed by greater Spike-specific TCR breadth and depth.

Per the germline V gene, CDR1 is LGHNA and CDR2 is YNFKEQ. V was trimmed by 2 bases and J by 1 base, leaving 8 bases between them. CDR3 length: 14 residues. This clone was found once. Its antigen is unidentified. Libraries were prepared by immunoSEQ multiplex PCR; TCRdb keeps only in-frame clonotypes and omits some of them. The sample includes 150,000 to 200,000 clones, roughly 94% of them seen just once. This clonotype was obtained from an adult who received the AZD1222 COVID-19 vaccine. The sequences come from peripheral blood, collected 28 days after the second AZD1222 dose. The gene calls are TRBV4-2 and TRBJ1-1; D might be TRBD1 (5 bases). The CDR3 coding sequence is TGTGCCAGCAGCCAACAGGGTCCGAACACTGAAGCTTTCTTT. Translation gives CASSQQGPNTEAFF.